This T cell receptor (beta chain) was sequenced during a study of T cell responses to AZD1222 COVID-19 vaccine. Study-wide points: Most donors were white British and more were female, and clonal diversity was possibly underestimated.

CDR1 and CDR2 (germline): SGHAT, FQNNGV. CDR3 length: 13 amino acids. The junction had 3 bases not matched to a gene; V was cut back by 5 bases and J by 2 bases. Comment on this clone: Its antigen is unknown.

Here immunoSEQ multiplex PCR was the method, and the copy in TCRdb shows in-frame clones only, minus some. Here the sample spans approximately 120,000 clones, 80% to 90% being singletons. This receptor was identified in an adult in good health. Sample: peripheral blood, taken on day 0 of AZD1222 vaccination. The chain is built from TRBV11-2 and TRBJ2-7, with 7 bases fitting TRBD1. The CDR3 loop is CASSRGTAYEQYF. The DNA of the CDR3 is TGTGCCAGCAGCCGTGGGACAGCCTACGAGCAGTACTTC.